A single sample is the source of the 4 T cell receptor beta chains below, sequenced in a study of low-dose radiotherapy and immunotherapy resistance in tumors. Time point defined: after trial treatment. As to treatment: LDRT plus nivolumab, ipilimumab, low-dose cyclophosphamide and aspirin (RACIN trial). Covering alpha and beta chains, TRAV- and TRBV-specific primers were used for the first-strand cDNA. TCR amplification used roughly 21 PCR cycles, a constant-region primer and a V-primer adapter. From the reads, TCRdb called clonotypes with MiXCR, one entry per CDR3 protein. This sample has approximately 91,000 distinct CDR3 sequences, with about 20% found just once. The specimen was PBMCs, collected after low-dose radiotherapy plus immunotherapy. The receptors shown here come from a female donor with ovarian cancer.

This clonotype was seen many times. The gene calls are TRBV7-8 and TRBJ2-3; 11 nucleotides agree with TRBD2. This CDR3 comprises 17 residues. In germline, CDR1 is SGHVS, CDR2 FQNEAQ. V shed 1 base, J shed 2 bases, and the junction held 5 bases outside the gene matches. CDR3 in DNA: TGTGCCAGCAGCTTAGGTGTAGCGGGGGGGACCACAGATACGCAGTATTTT. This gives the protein CASSLGVAGGTTDTQYF.

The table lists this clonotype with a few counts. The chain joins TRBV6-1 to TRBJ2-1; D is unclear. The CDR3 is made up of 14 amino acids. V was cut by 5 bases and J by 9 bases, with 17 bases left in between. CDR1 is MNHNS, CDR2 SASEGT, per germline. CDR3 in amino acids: CASSRTGPWGEQFF. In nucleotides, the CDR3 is TGTGCCAGCAGTAGAACGGGCCCCTGGGGTGAGCAGTTCTTC.

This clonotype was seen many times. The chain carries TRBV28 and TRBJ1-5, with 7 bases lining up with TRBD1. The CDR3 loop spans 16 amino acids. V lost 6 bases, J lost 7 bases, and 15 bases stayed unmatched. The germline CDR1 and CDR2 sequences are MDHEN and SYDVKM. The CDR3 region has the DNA TGTGCCAGCAGATACCAGGGGGGGGGTAATCGCCAGCCCCAGCATTTT. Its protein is CASRYQGGGNRQPQHF.

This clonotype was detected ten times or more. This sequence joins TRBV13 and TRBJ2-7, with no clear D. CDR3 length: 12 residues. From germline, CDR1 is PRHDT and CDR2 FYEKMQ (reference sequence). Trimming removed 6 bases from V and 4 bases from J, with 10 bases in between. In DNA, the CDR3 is TGTGCCAGCAGTCCCACTTTTTACGAGCAGTACTTC. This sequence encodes CASSPTFYEQYF.